The 9 T cell receptor beta chains below come from one sample, sequenced in a study of Graves' ophthalmopathy and Graves' hyperthyroidism. Amplified material comprised TCR beta CDR3 regions derived from RNA transcripts. The first-round RT-PCR employed HTBI primers together with the Qiagen OneStep RT-PCR kit. A multiplex PCR was then performed as the second round. TCRdb called the multiplex PCR reads again in MiXCR, with one record for every CDR3 protein. The table records 450,000 to 600,000 distinct CDR3 sequences, about 40% of them present only once. Sequencing input: peripheral blood or thyroid tissue (not recorded which). Every receptor here comes from an adult man with Graves' hyperthyroidism.

This clonotype was detected ten times or more. The V call is TRBV19, the J call TRBJ1-1, with D maybe TRBD1 (5 bases). Looked up from germline, CDR1 is LNHDA and CDR2 is SQIVND (reference sequence). V lost 4 bases to trimming and J lost 0 bases, with 9 bases between them. The length of the CDR3 is 14 residues. CDR3 residues: CASSTTALNTEAFF. The CDR3 coding sequence is TGTGCCAGTAGTACGACAGCCTTGAACACTGAAGCTTTCTTT. The full variable domain, its missing parts supplied by reference TRBV19 and TRBJ1-1, is DGGITQSPKYLFRKEGQNVTLSCEQNLNHDAMYWYRQDPGQGLRLIYYSQIVNDFQKGDIAEGYSVSREKKESFPLTVTSAQKNPTAFYLCASSTTALNTEAFFGQGTRLTVV.

This clonotype was counted at least ten times. V is TRBV9 and J is TRBJ1-1, with no clear D. The CDR3 spans 14 residues. Trimming shortened V by 3 bases and J by 4 bases, and 13 bases separated the two germline ends. Germline loops: CDR1 SGDLS, CDR2 YYNGEE. The DNA for the CDR3 is TGTGCCAGCAGCGACCTCCGGGGTGGCACTGAAGCTTTCTTT. Residues: CASSDLRGGTEAFF.

This chain uses TRBV12-3 or TRBV12-4 with TRBJ2-7; 8 bases agree with TRBD1. The V segment lost 7 bases and the J segment 7 bases; nucleotides outside the gene matches: 9. The CDR3 sequence is 13 residues long. CDR3 in DNA: TGTGCCAGCACCGAGACAGGGGCCTGGGAGCAGTACTTC. Encoded protein: CASTETGAWEQYF.

This clonotype was detected many times. The chain combines TRBV25-1 with TRBJ1-2; TRBD1 is a possible D gene (5 bases). The germline V and J ends were trimmed by 4 bases and 4 bases, with 7 bases remaining between them. Germline CDR1 MGHDK, CDR2 SYGVNS. This CDR3 spans 12 amino acids. The CDR3 region is CASSGQSYGYTF. DNA for the CDR3: TGTGCCAGCAGTGGACAGTCCTATGGCTACACCTTC.

This clonotype was detected only a few times. The chain combines TRBV10-2 with TRBJ1-5, with D perhaps matching TRBD1 (5 bases). V lost 7 bases, J lost 5 bases, and 12 bases lay in between. Per the germline V gene, CDR1 is WSHSY and CDR2 is SAAADI. The CDR3 covers 13 residues. The chain's CDR3 is CASNQGGDQPQHF. The CDR3 nucleotides read TGCGCCAGCAACCAGGGAGGGGATCAGCCCCAGCATTTT.

The V gene is TRBV2, the J gene TRBJ2-5; D remains unclear. Germline values: CDR1 SNHLY, CDR2 FYNNEI. V was shortened by 3 bases and J by 11 bases, with 16 bases between the two germline ends. This CDR3 is built from 13 residues. CDR3 amino acids: CASSDWGSNEQYF. CDR3 DNA: TGTGCCAGCAGTGATTGGGGTAGCAATGAGCAGTACTTC.

The chain is built from TRBV24-1 and TRBJ2-5; 7 bases are a match to TRBD2. The tail of the sequence fits TRBJ2-7 better, so the J call may be wrong. CDR3 size: 15 residues. Germline-derived CDR1 and CDR2 are KGHDR and SFDVKD. The chain's CDR3 is CATSDSGTVSYEQYF. For the CDR3, the DNA is TGTGCCACCAGTGACAGCGGGACCGTCTCCTACGAGCAGTACTTC.

This clonotype appeared a single time. The chain employs TRBV12-3 or TRBV12-4 and TRBJ2-2, with 9 bases fitting TRBD1. The CDR3 totals 18 residues. V was clipped by 2 bases and J by 5 bases; unmatched bases: 12. The DNA for the CDR3 is TGTGCCAGCAGTTTAAACGTTCCCGGGACAGGGCGAACCGGGGAGCTGTTTTTT. Protein: CASSLNVPGTGRTGELFF.

This clonotype was recorded a few times. The rearrangement uses TRBV3-1 and TRBJ2-7; D unclear. Germline loops: CDR1 LGHDT, CDR2 YNNKEL (reference sequence). The V and J ends lost 4 bases and 1 base respectively, with 14 bases between them. This CDR3 is 15 amino acids long. CDR3 sequence reads: CASSPRNAQSYEQYF. The CDR3 DNA sequence: TGTGCCAGCAGCCCAAGGAATGCGCAGTCCTACGAGCAGTACTTC.